The next 20 T cell receptor beta chains were all read from a single sample in a study of T cell responses to AZD1222 COVID-19 vaccine. This table comes from immunoSEQ multiplex PCR, and its TCRdb copy is limited to in-frame clones, with some not included. The sample records roughly 100,000 clones, 90% to 95% being singletons. Sequenced here: peripheral blood, sampled on day 0 of AZD1222 vaccination. These receptor sequences come from an adult in good health.

The rearrangement joins TRBV6-6 to TRBJ2-1; 9 positions match TRBD1. The CDR3 contains 15 residues. The germline V gene encodes CDR1 MNHNY and CDR2 SVGAGI (reference sequence). Germline trimming cut 4 bases from V and 4 bases from J; bases unmatched to any gene: 5. Written as DNA, the CDR3 is TGTGCCAGCAGTTTACAGGGGGCCGGGTACAATGAGCAGTTCTTC. It specifies CASSLQGAGYNEQFF.

The rearrangement uses TRBV6-1 and TRBJ1-1, with no clear D. Trimming pared 2 bases from V and 14 bases from J, leaving 15 bases between. The CDR3 length is 12 residues. Germline V gene data show CDR1 as MNHNS and CDR2 as SASEGT. The CDR3 here is CASSERPRGEFF. The CDR3 bases are TGTGCCAGCAGTGAACGCCCCCGCGGCGAATTCTTT.

The chain employs TRBV27 and TRBJ2-3, with TRBD2 matching over 12 bases. Germline V gives CDR1 MNHEY, CDR2 SMNVEV (reference sequence). J gave up 7 bases and V 8 bases, and 7 bases lay outside the gene matches. The CDR3 has 14 amino acids. The CDR3 DNA sequence: TGTGCCAGCCGACTAGCGGGAGTGGGAAATACGCAGTATTTT. Encoded protein: CASRLAGVGNTQYF.

This chain links TRBV19 with TRBJ1-5, with no clear D. Deletions cut 5 bases from V and 7 bases from J, with 9 bases between. CDR3 length: 12 amino acids. Germline lookup yields CDR1 LNHDA and CDR2 SQIVND (reference sequence). The CDR3 protein is CASSLVTQPQHF. CDR3 bases: TGTGCCAGTAGTCTCGTGACCCAGCCCCAGCATTTT.

This chain connects TRBV6-5 to TRBJ1-1; D is unclear. The CDR3 contains 13 residues. Germline V gives CDR1 MNHEY, CDR2 SVGAGI. The V end was cut by 6 bases, the J end by 5 bases, with 13 bases between. The CDR3, as DNA: TGTGCCAGCAGCTTGGGAGCAAGGACTGAAGCTTTCTTT. It encodes CASSLGARTEAFF.

This clone was seen once. The chain employs TRBV19 and TRBJ2-5, with 8 bases identical to TRBD2. The ends lost 5 bases at V and 2 bases at J; junction bases unmatched: 4. This CDR3 is built from 14 residues. Germline CDR1 reads LNHDA; CDR2 reads SQIVND (reference sequence). CDR3 sequence: CASSLTSGQETQYF. In DNA, the CDR3 is TGTGCCAGTAGTCTTACTAGCGGACAAGAGACCCAGTACTTC. The full variable domain, with the rest looked up from reference TRBV19 and TRBJ2-5, is DGGITQSPKYLFRKEGQNVTLSCEQNLNHDAMYWYRQDPGQGLRLIYYSQIVNDFQKGDIAEGYSVSREKKESFPLTVTSAQKNPTAFYLCASSLTSGQETQYFGPGTRLLVL.

The chain links TRBV10-1 to TRBJ2-3, with D tentatively TRBD2 (5 bases). Germline V gene sequence: CDR1 WNHNN, CDR2 SYGVQD (reference sequence). CDR3 size: 17 residues. V lost 3 bases, J lost 2 bases, and 18 bases lay in between. CDR3 nucleotides: TGCGCCAGCAGTGAACCTCTCCTAAGCGGCTTCACAGATACGCAGTATTTT. Amino acid sequence: CASSEPLLSGFTDTQYF.

The J gene is TRBJ2-7, the V gene TRBV18; D gene ambiguous. Looked up from germline, CDR1 is KGHSH and CDR2 is LQKENI. V was cut by 4 bases and J by 4 bases, with 5 bases left in between. This CDR3 is built from 11 residues. As DNA, the CDR3 is TGTGCCAGCTCACTAGAGTACGAGCAGTACTTC. Translated: CASSLEYEQYF.

The chain recombines TRBV5-3 with TRBJ1-4; D unresolved. TRBV5-3 is sorted into the ORF group, with uncertain function. The CDR3 sequence is 14 residues long. V gave up 1 base and J gave up 2 bases, with 6 bases separating them. Written as DNA, the CDR3 is TGTGCCAGAAGCTTGACACAGACTAATGAAAAACTGTTTTTT. It codes for CARSLTQTNEKLFF.

This chain joins TRBV29-1 and TRBJ2-7, with 8 bases identical to TRBD1. Trimming removed 2 bases from V and 9 bases from J; junction bases left unmatched: 9. CDR1 and CDR2 (germline): SQVTM, ANQGSEA. The CDR3 has 13 amino acids. The DNA of the CDR3 is TGCAGCGTTGAATGGCAGGGGGCGCTTGGGCAGTACTTC. Translated: CSVEWQGALGQYF.

The chain combines TRBV18 with TRBJ1-1; D may be TRBD1 (6 bases). V was cut by 0 bases and J by 3 bases, with 11 bases left in between. CDR1 is KGHSH and CDR2 is LQKENI in the germline V gene. The CDR3 consists of 15 residues. CDR3 coding DNA: TGTGCCAGCTCACCACCGACGGGGGCAGACACTGAAGCTTTCTTT. Its protein is CASSPPTGADTEAFF. The variable domain in full, with the rest retrieved from reference TRBV18 and TRBJ1-1, is NAGVMQNPRHLVRRRGQEARLRCSPMKGHSHVYWYRQLPEEGLKFMVYLQKENIIDESGMPKERFSAEFPKEGPSILRIQQVVRGDSAAYFCASSPPTGADTEAFFGQGTRLTVV.

The chain joins TRBV27 to TRBJ2-4, with D perhaps being TRBD1 or TRBD2 (5 bases each). Trimming left V 7 bases short and J 6 bases short, with 19 bases between. Germline CDR1 reads MNHEY; CDR2 reads SMNVEV (reference sequence). The CDR3 is 15 residues long. CDR3 DNA: TGTGCCAGCACCTCTCACCGGGAAAGGGGAAACATTCAGTACTTC. Amino acid sequence: CASTSHRERGNIQYF.

The V and J genes are TRBV5-4 and TRBJ1-1; 7 bases fit TRBD1. The CDR3 totals 15 residues. Germline CDR1 and CDR2: SGHNT and YYREEE (reference sequence). Germline trimming cut 0 bases from V and 4 bases from J; bases unmatched to any gene: 6. The CDR3 DNA sequence: TGTGCCAGCAGCTTGGAAGGGGGCGGAATCACTGAAGCTTTCTTT. Its protein product is CASSLEGGGITEAFF.

This CDR3 reads CASSQVRDEQFF. The CDR3 nucleotides read TGCGCCAGCAGCCAAGTGCGGGATGAGCAGTTCTTC. The chain has TRBV4-1 and TRBJ2-1, with D possibly being TRBD2 (5 bases). The germline V gene has CDR1 MGHRA and CDR2 YSYEKL. The CDR3 contains 12 residues. V lost 1 base, J lost 8 bases, and 6 bases lay in between.

This chain connects TRBV6-5 to TRBJ2-7; TRBD2 matches 7 bases. The CDR3 extends over 15 amino acids. Germline V CDR1 and CDR2: MNHEY, SVGAGI. After removal of 8 bases from V and 2 bases from J, the junction contained 12 bases not matched to a gene. CDR3 in amino acids: CASWAGDSTTYEQYF. The CDR3 DNA reads as TGTGCCAGCTGGGCGGGGGACTCTACGACCTACGAGCAGTACTTC.

The chain uses TRBV28 and TRBJ2-2; the match to TRBD1 covers 8 bases. Germline trimming cut 10 bases from V and 3 bases from J; bases unmatched to any gene: 7. The CDR3 loop spans 14 amino acids. Germline V gene sequence: CDR1 MDHEN, CDR2 SYDVKM. Here the CDR3 DNA reads TGTGCCATACCTCAGGGGGCGGACACCGGGGAGCTGTTTTTT. This codes for CAIPQGADTGELFF.

This clone appeared a single time. This rearrangement joins TRBV28 to TRBJ2-7; 12 bases fit TRBD2. The CDR3 is 17 residues long. V was pared by 4 bases and J by 3 bases, with 10 bases of the junction left unmatched. Germline CDR1 and CDR2: MDHEN and SYDVKM. The CDR3 DNA sequence: TGTGCCAGCAGTTCTCTCTCGGGACTAGCGGGCGACTACGAGCAGTACTTC. This codes for CASSSLSGLAGDYEQYF.

The V call is TRBV19, the J call TRBJ1-2; D gene ambiguous. CDR1 LNHDA and CDR2 SQIVND come from the germline V gene (reference sequence). The V and J ends lost 0 bases and 8 bases respectively, with 10 bases between them. The CDR3 runs 13 residues. The CDR3 here is CASSIDVSVGYTF. Written as DNA, the CDR3 is TGTGCCAGTAGTATAGACGTCTCGGTCGGCTACACCTTC.

The rearrangement uses TRBV28 and TRBJ1-2; 11 nucleotides agree with TRBD1. Trimming took 5 bases from V and 2 from J; bases not matched to a gene: 7. Germline-derived CDR1 and CDR2 are MDHEN and SYDVKM. This CDR3 is 16 amino acids long. This CDR3 reads CASSPRGQGANYGYTF. For the CDR3, the DNA is TGTGCCAGCAGTCCCCGTGGACAGGGGGCGAACTATGGCTACACCTTC.

This clone was seen repeatedly, ten times or more. The chain is built from TRBV7-2 and TRBJ1-6, with D possibly TRBD1 on 6 matching bases. Trimming removed 1 base at V and 18 bases at J, with 13 bases between. CDR1 and CDR2 from the germline V gene are SGHTA and FQGNSA. This CDR3 is 12 amino acids long. The CDR3 DNA reads TGTGCCAGCAGCTTAGGAGCAGGGGAGACCCACTTT. Encoded protein: CASSLGAGETHF.